A selection of T cell receptor beta chains follows, all from one sample in a study of CD8 T cells in Susac syndrome. TCRdb redid the calling of the immunoSEQ multiplex PCR reads with MiXCR, one entry per CDR3 protein. There are some 120,000 distinct CDR3 sequences in the sample; about 94% occur only once, and about 0.2% lies in the top ten. Sequencing used CD8+ T cells from PBMCs. Source of these receptors: a human donor with Susac syndrome. Both conserved end residues are part of each CDR3. A D gene is named only where the DNA matches it firmly. Not all rows give a size; the values are once, few, many and, for expanded clones, a class.

>TRBJ2-1|TRBV3-1|NA|TRBD2
CASSLSGKREARDYNEQFF
TGTGCCAGCAGCCTCTCAGGGAAGCGGGAGGCCCGAGACTACAATGAGCAGTTCTTC
>TRBJ2-1|TRBV30|NA|NA
CAWIPAGLPPLSSYNEQFF
TGTGCCTGGATTCCGGCGGGGTTGCCCCCGCTAAGCTCCTACAATGAGCAGTTCTTC
>TRBJ2-1|TRBV30|NA|TRBD1
CAWGQDPRSYNEQFF
TGTGCCTGGGGACAGGACCCTAGGAGCTACAATGAGCAGTTCTTC
>TRBJ1-5|TRBV24-1|NA|NA
CATSQLDQGQGPQHF
TGTGCCACCAGCCAACTAGACCAGGGTCAAGGGCCCCAGCATTTT
>TRBJ2-7|TRBV7-2|once|NA
CASSLMYKAEQYF
TGTGCCAGCAGCTTAATGTACAAAGCCGAGCAGTACTTC
>TRBJ2-2|TRBV7-9|NA|NA
CASSPWRLDGAGELFF
TGTGCCAGCAGCCCCTGGCGTCTAGATGGGGCCGGGGAGCTGTTTTTT
>TRBJ1-1|TRBV20-1|NA|TRBD1
CSANPRTGGYTEAFF
TGCAGTGCTAACCCCCGGACAGGGGGATACACTGAAGCTTTCTTT
>TRBJ2-7|TRBV27|NA|NA
CASRDLASPAEQYF
TGTGCCAGCAGGGACCTCGCATCCCCCGCCGAGCAGTACTTC
>TRBJ1-2|TRBV18|NA|TRBD1
CASSPQDRLGYTF
TGTGCCAGCTCACCCCAGGACAGGCTTGGCTACACCTTC
>TRBJ1-1|TRBV12-3/TRBV12-4|NA|NA
CASSSGTLDTEAFF
TGTGCCAGCAGTTCCGGGACGCTAGACACTGAAGCTTTCTTT
>TRBJ2-1|TRBV13|NA|TRBD2
CASSSGLAGAVEQFF
TGTGCCAGCAGCTCCGGACTAGCGGGAGCCGTTGAGCAGTTCTTC
>TRBJ2-1|TRBV13|NA|NA
CASSLGHVYEQFF
TGTGCCAGCAGCTTAGGCCATGTGTATGAGCAGTTCTTC
>TRBJ2-3|TRBV6-4|NA|NA
CASSDSTGRGADTQYF
TGTGCCAGCAGTGACTCTACGGGCCGGGGTGCGGATACGCAGTATTTT
>TRBJ1-1|TRBV6-5|once|NA
CASSLTTVNTEAFF
TGTGCCAGCAGTCTTACGACGGTGAACACTGAAGCTTTCTTT
>TRBJ2-1|TRBV28|NA|TRBD1
CASSFGTGGEAYNEQFF
TGTGCCAGCAGTTTCGGGACAGGGGGCGAAGCCTACAATGAGCAGTTCTTC
>TRBJ2-5|TRBV19|NA|NA
CASSIWGRLGETQYF
TGTGCCAGTAGTATTTGGGGGAGGTTGGGAGAGACCCAGTACTTC
>TRBJ1-5|TRBV28|NA|TRBD1
CASSLPRDRGPDSNQPQHF
TGTGCCAGCAGTTTACCCCGGGACAGGGGGCCAGATAGCAATCAGCCCCAGCATTTT
>TRBJ1-1|TRBV12-3/TRBV12-4|NA|NA
CASAKMNTEAFF
TGTGCCAGCGCAAAGATGAACACTGAAGCTTTCTTT
>TRBJ1-5|TRBV27|NA|NA
CASSFRGDNQPQHF
TGTGCCAGCAGTTTCCGGGGGGACAATCAGCCCCAGCATTTT
>TRBJ2-3|TRBV5-6|NA|TRBD1
CASYLQGARTDTQYF
TGTGCCAGCTACCTGCAGGGGGCGCGCACAGATACGCAGTATTTT
>TRBJ1-1|TRBV10-3|NA|TRBD1
CAISERAGGFTEAFF
TGTGCCATCAGTGAGAGGGCAGGGGGGTTCACTGAAGCTTTCTTT
>TRBJ2-7|TRBV20-1|NA|TRBD2
CSARDSGTTHEQYF
TGCAGTGCTAGAGATAGTGGGACTACTCACGAGCAGTACTTC
>TRBJ1-1|TRBV7-9|NA|NA
CASSLVTGNTEAFF
TGTGCCAGCAGCTTAGTGACTGGAAACACTGAAGCTTTCTTT
>TRBJ1-1|TRBV9|NA|NA
CASSVGGSDMNTEAFF
TGTGCCAGCAGCGTAGGTGGGTCTGACATGAACACTGAAGCTTTCTTT
>TRBJ2-6|TRBV11-2|NA|NA
CASSPGTVGAGANVLTF
TGTGCCAGCAGCCCTGGGACGGTAGGTGCTGGGGCCAACGTCCTGACTTTC
>TRBJ2-3|TRBV6-5|once|NA
CASSYAYGSGTDTQYF
TGTGCCAGCAGTTACGCGTATGGTTCGGGCACAGATACGCAGTATTTT
>TRBJ2-3|TRBV28|NA|NA
CASSFQSGTQESTDTQYF
TGTGCCAGCAGCTTCCAGTCCGGGACACAAGAAAGCACAGATACGCAGTATTTT
>TRBJ2-1|TRBV6-5|NA|NA
CASSYSMGGGDEQFF
TGTGCCAGCAGTTACTCGATGGGGGGTGGTGATGAGCAGTTCTTC
>TRBJ1-1|TRBV5-5|NA|TRBD1
CASSGPTGGYTEAFF
TGTGCCAGCAGCGGACCGACAGGGGGCTACACTGAAGCTTTCTTT
>TRBJ1-1|TRBV18|NA|NA
CASSVAVGGTEAFF
TGTGCCAGCTCCGTGGCGGTCGGAGGCACTGAAGCTTTCTTT
>TRBJ2-3|TRBV20-1|NA|TRBD1
CSASPGTENTDTQYF
TGCAGTGCTAGTCCGGGGACAGAGAACACAGATACGCAGTATTTT
>TRBJ2-2|TRBV4-1|NA|TRBD2
CASSPGLAGGHMNTGELFF
TGCGCCAGCAGCCCCGGACTAGCGGGGGGGCATATGAACACCGGGGAGCTGTTTTTT
>TRBJ2-7|TRBV20-1|NA|NA
CSARLWGPAGWLYEQYF
TGCAGTGCTAGACTTTGGGGGCCAGCAGGGTGGCTGTACGAGCAGTACTTC
>TRBJ2-7|TRBV7-2|NA|NA
CASSFRTHTYEQYF
TGTGCCAGCAGCTTCCGGACGCATACCTACGAGCAGTACTTC
>TRBJ1-5|TRBV7-6|NA|NA
CASSFRTKLNQPQHF
TGTGCCAGCAGCTTCAGAACCAAACTCAATCAGCCCCAGCATTTT
>TRBJ2-3|TRBV7-7|NA|NA
CASSHHGTPTLTDTQYF
TGTGCTAGCAGCCATCACGGGACTCCCACACTCACAGATACGCAGTATTTT
>TRBJ1-1|TRBV9|NA|NA
CASSEGDGGTEAFF
TGTGCCAGCAGCGAGGGGGACGGAGGAACTGAAGCTTTCTTT
>TRBJ2-7|TRBV29-1|NA|TRBD1
CSTRTDRGLNYEQYF
TGCAGCACACGGACAGACAGGGGGCTCAACTACGAGCAGTACTTC
>TRBJ1-1|TRBV25-1|once|TRBD1
CASSHEAGGEAFF
TGTGCCAGCAGTCACGAGGCAGGGGGTGAAGCTTTCTTT
>TRBJ1-5|TRBV6-1|NA|NA
CASSEEKGQGWVPQHF
TGTGCCAGCAGTGAAGAGAAAGGCCAGGGATGGGTGCCCCAGCATTTT
>TRBJ2-1|TRBV27|NA|TRBD2
CASSLQAGREQFF
TGTGCCAGCAGTTTACAAGCGGGACGTGAGCAGTTCTTC
>TRBJ2-5|TRBV7-8|NA|TRBD2
CASSLREGETQYF
TGTGCCAGCAGCTTAAGGGAGGGAGAGACCCAGTACTTC
>TRBJ2-7|TRBV5-4|NA|TRBD2
CASSFSGGDYEQYF
TGTGCCAGCAGCTTTAGCGGGGGCGACTACGAGCAGTACTTC
>TRBJ2-7|TRBV6-5|NA|TRBD1
CASSYTAPGQGAYEQYF
TGTGCCAGCAGTTACACAGCACCGGGACAGGGGGCCTACGAGCAGTACTTC
>TRBJ1-2|TRBV18|NA|NA
CASSPTGPGDGYTF
TGTGCCAGCTCGCCCACAGGCCCCGGAGATGGCTACACCTTC
>TRBJ2-3|TRBV29-1|NA|NA
CSVDLAATQYF
TGCAGCGTTGATCTAGCAGCTACGCAGTATTTT
>TRBJ2-5|TRBV4-3|NA|TRBD1
CASSQETGAIGSETQYF
TGCGCCAGCAGCCAAGAGACAGGGGCCATAGGGTCAGAGACCCAGTACTTC
>TRBJ2-7|TRBV20-1|NA|NA
CSARGLGGSYEQYF
TGCAGTGCTAGAGGACTAGGAGGCTCCTACGAGCAGTACTTC
>TRBJ1-6|TRBV7-9|NA|NA
CASSSLSPAVDSPLHF
TGTGCCAGCAGCTCCTTATCTCCGGCCGTGGATTCACCCCTCCACTTT
>TRBJ2-3|TRBV4-1|NA|NA
CASSQPTDSRSTDTQYF
TGCGCCAGCAGCCAACCTACGGACTCCCGAAGCACAGATACGCAGTATTTT
>TRBJ1-4|TRBV6-6|NA|NA
CASSSDEVEKLFF
TGTGCCAGCAGTTCCGACGAGGTTGAAAAACTGTTTTTT
>TRBJ2-1|TRBV7-8|once|TRBD2
CASSPGLAGSFTDEQFF
TGTGCCAGCAGCCCGGGACTAGCGGGGTCTTTTACCGATGAGCAGTTCTTC
>TRBJ1-6|TRBV1|NA|NA
CTSSGSRGRSPLHF
TGCACCAGCAGCGGTTCCAGGGGGCGGTCACCCCTCCACTTT
>TRBJ2-6|TRBV15|NA|TRBD1
CATSRPGQGTSGANVLTF
TGTGCCACCAGCAGGCCGGGACAGGGGACTTCTGGGGCCAACGTCCTGACTTTC
>TRBJ2-1|TRBV4-3|NA|NA
CASSPREGGAYNEQFF
TGCGCCAGCAGCCCCCGTGAGGGAGGCGCCTACAATGAGCAGTTCTTC
>TRBJ2-3|TRBV4-1|NA|NA
CASSQESMDRESTDTQYF
TGCGCCAGCAGCCAAGAGTCCATGGATCGTGAGAGCACAGATACGCAGTATTTT
>TRBJ2-1|TRBV29-1|once|NA
CSVEEGSSYNEQFF
TGCAGCGTTGAAGAAGGTTCCAGCTACAATGAGCAGTTCTTC
>TRBJ1-1|TRBV5-1|NA|NA
CASTYGGNTEAFF
TGCGCCAGCACATACGGGGGGAACACTGAAGCTTTCTTT
>TRBJ2-2|TRBV6-4|NA|NA
CASSGTSTGELFF
TGTGCCAGCAGCGGGACTTCAACCGGGGAGCTGTTTTTT
>TRBJ2-3|TRBV6-4|NA|TRBD2
CASSEGGDTDTQYF
TGTGCCAGCAGTGAGGGGGGGGACACAGATACGCAGTATTTT